This TCR beta chain derives from a study of Ad26.COV2.S vaccination and SARS-CoV-2 variants. Findings of the study overall: The analyses of TCR breadth and depth may have understated the size of total T cell responses.

On this clone: Its antigen is undetermined.

Sample treatment: 15 to 20 received Ad26.COV2.S at low or high dose, single or two shots; about five received placebo; per-sample allocation not given. Sampling was performed 63 days after the first vaccine or placebo injection. It was Wuhan-strain SARS-CoV-2 spike that the Ad26 vaccine vector expressed. Clones were sequenced by immunoSEQ multiplex PCR, and TCRdb holds only the in-frame ones, with some missing. Of about 280,000 clones listed, around 87% are singletons. V shed 1 base and J 3 bases; nucleotides not matched to a gene: 3. Germline CDR1 reads MNHEY; CDR2 reads SMNVEV (reference sequence). The CDR3 length is 15 residues.

The sequences come from peripheral blood, collected in a trial of Ad26.COV2.S vaccine versus placebo. The receptor was isolated from a person between 18 and 65 years old who received the Ad26.COV2.S COVID-19 vaccine or a placebo. The gene calls are TRBV27 and TRBJ1-2, with 9 bases identical to TRBD1. The CDR3 loop is CASSLLGQGHYGYTF. The CDR3 DNA is TGTGCCAGCAGTTTATTAGGACAGGGGCACTATGGCTACACCTTC.